This is a list of T cell receptor beta chains from one sample in a study of cytomegalovirus exposure and HLA in healthy donors. Data came from immunoSEQ multiplex PCR; TCRdb stores just in-frame clones and leaves some out. This sample has 70,000 to 95,000 clones, with almost 85% found just once. Sequenced material: PBMCs. Receptor source: a woman between 18 and 29 years old in good health and CMV-seropositive. CDR3s include the opening cysteine and the closing phenylalanine or tryptophan. The D gene is left open where the match is weak. Not all rows give a size; the values are once, few, many and, for expanded clones, a class.

V	size	D	J	CDR3	DNA
TRBV7-2	once	-	TRBJ1-2	CASSLDRVYGYTF	TGTGCCAGCAGCTTAGATAGAGTCTATGGCTACACCTTC
TRBV5-1	-	-	TRBJ1-1	CASSWGVQSEAFF	TGCGCCAGCAGCTGGGGGGTCCAGTCTGAAGCTTTCTTT
TRBV2	-	-	TRBJ2-2	CASSAQGQGELFF	TGTGCCAGCAGTGCCCAGGGGCAAGGGGAGCTGTTTTTT
TRBV25-1	-	-	TRBJ2-7	CASSGFEGYEQYF	TGTGCCAGCAGTGGGTTTGAGGGCTACGAGCAGTACTTC
TRBV4-1	-	TRBD2	TRBJ2-1	CASSQAVWEGRKEPNEQFF	TGCGCCAGCAGCCAAGCGGTGTGGGAGGGCCGGAAGGAACCTAATGAGCAGTTCTTC
TRBV2	-	-	TRBJ2-7	CASTGGRTGSYEQYF	TGTGCCAGCACAGGCGGGAGAACAGGGTCCTACGAGCAGTACTTC
TRBV19	-	TRBD1	TRBJ1-5	CASSIGQGRKSNQPQHF	TGTGCCAGTAGTATAGGACAGGGTAGGAAAAGCAATCAGCCCCAGCATTTT
TRBV28	-	-	TRBJ1-4	CASSSPGSAPGEKLFF	TGTGCCAGCAGTTCCCCCGGTTCGGCCCCGGGGGAAAAACTGTTTTTT
TRBV18	once	-	TRBJ1-1	CASSHTPRQDRVEAFF	TGTGCCAGCTCACATACTCCGCGACAGGATAGGGTTGAAGCTTTCTTT
TRBV27	-	-	TRBJ2-2	CASRPYTGELFF	TGTGCCAGCCGTCCCTACACCGGGGAGCTGTTTTTT
TRBV10-3	-	-	TRBJ1-4	CATSGLSNEKLFF	TGTGCCACTTCGGGACTTTCAAATGAAAAACTGTTTTTT
TRBV15	-	TRBD1	TRBJ1-4	CATSPGTGNEKLFF	TGTGCCACCAGCCCCGGGACAGGAAATGAAAAACTGTTTTTT
TRBV29-1	-	TRBD1	TRBJ2-7	CSVEEWGTANSYEQYF	TGCAGCGTTGAAGAGTGGGGGACAGCTAACTCCTACGAGCAGTACTTC
TRBV5-1	once	-	TRBJ2-5	CASSKVPGRGGETQYF	TGCGCCAGCAGCAAAGTTCCGGGCAGGGGAGGGGAGACCCAGTACTTC
TRBV7-9	-	-	TRBJ2-1	CASSFPGGGGHEQFF	TGTGCCAGCAGCTTTCCGGGCGGGGGCGGGCATGAGCAGTTCTTC
TRBV11-2	-	TRBD1	TRBJ1-1	CASSHRGTEMNTEAFF	TGTGCCAGCAGCCACAGGGGGACGGAGATGAACACTGAAGCTTTCTTT
TRBV7-3	-	TRBD1	TRBJ2-3	CASRGQGAIADTQYF	TGTGCCAGCAGGGGACAGGGGGCCATCGCAGATACGCAGTATTTT
TRBV6-4	-	TRBD1	TRBJ2-2	CASSGTGPGELFF	TGTGCCAGCAGCGGGACAGGGCCCGGGGAGCTGTTTTTT
TRBV5-1	-	TRBD2	TRBJ2-3	CASSLGHVAGWADTQYF	TGCGCCAGCAGCTTGGGGCATGTAGCGGGTTGGGCAGATACGCAGTATTTT
TRBV19	-	TRBD2	TRBJ2-7	CASSWTSGSYEQYF	TGTGCCAGTAGTTGGACTAGCGGGTCCTACGAGCAGTACTTC
TRBV7-2	-	TRBD2	TRBJ2-7	CASSVSSGGNYEQYF	TGTGCCAGCAGCGTGAGTAGCGGGGGAAACTACGAGCAGTACTTC
TRBV5-1	-	TRBD1	TRBJ1-4	CASSLGQTGWTNEKLFF	TGCGCCAGCAGCTTGGGCCAGACAGGGTGGACTAATGAAAAACTGTTTTTT
TRBV7-6	-	TRBD1	TRBJ2-1	CASSLAVPGTGPNEQFF	TGTGCCAGCAGCTTAGCTGTACCCGGGACAGGGCCCAATGAGCAGTTCTTC
TRBV7-8	-	TRBD2	TRBJ2-1	CASSPSGSSYNEQFF	TGTGCCAGCAGCCCTAGCGGGAGCTCCTACAATGAGCAGTTCTTC
TRBV6-4	-	TRBD2	TRBJ2-2	CASSNDGTSGENTGELFF	TGTGCCAGCAGCAACGACGGGACTAGCGGGGAGAACACCGGGGAGCTGTTTTTT
TRBV28	-	TRBD2	TRBJ2-7	CASSLRLAGYYEQYF	TGTGCCAGCAGCCTGAGACTAGCGGGATATTACGAGCAGTACTTC